Below, 5 T cell receptor beta chains from the same sample are listed, as sequenced in a study of cytomegalovirus exposure and HLA in healthy donors. With 60 Vbeta and 13 Jbeta primers, the PCR was carried out. Some clones are missing from TCRdb's copy, which holds only in-frame ones; the method was immunoSEQ multiplex PCR. Among roughly 80,000 clones listed, approximately 81% were seen once. The sequenced sample consisted of PBMCs. The receptors come from a woman aged 45-65 years in good health and CMV-seropositive.

This chain joins TRBV29-1 and TRBJ2-1; 11 bases line up with TRBD2. V was pared by 6 bases and J by 4 bases, with 5 bases of the junction left unmatched. Germline assignment: CDR1 SQVTM and CDR2 ANQGSEA. CDR3 length: 14 amino acids. This CDR3 reads CSVDGTSGYNEQFF. The CDR3 DNA sequence: TGCAGCGTGGACGGGACTAGCGGATACAATGAGCAGTTCTTC.

This clone was seen a handful of times. V gene TRBV20-1 combines with J gene TRBJ2-7; perhaps TRBD1 as D (6 bases). V shed 6 bases and J shed 6 bases, with 12 bases lying between them. CDR3 length equals 11 residues. CDR1 is DFQATT, CDR2 SNEGSKA, per germline (reference sequence). Written as DNA, the CDR3 is TGCAGTGCCCATCCAGGGGCCGAGCAGTACTTC. Translated, it gives CSAHPGAEQYF.

The table lists this clone with a count of one. The chain uses TRBV29-1 and TRBJ1-2; 9 nucleotides align to TRBD1. The V and J ends lost 5 bases and 4 bases, in that order; junction bases with no gene match: 14. There are 16 residues in the CDR3. Germline V gene lookup returns CDR1 SQVTM and CDR2 ANQGSEA. The CDR3 DNA sequence: TGCAGCGTTCGGAGTGGGACGGGACAGGGCCTCTATGGCTACACCTTC. Protein: CSVRSGTGQGLYGYTF.

CDR3 sequence reads: CASSDIYEQYF. In DNA form, the CDR3 reads TGTGCCAGCAGTGACATCTACGAGCAGTACTTC. The chain recombines TRBV25-1 with TRBJ2-7; D is undetermined. Germline V gene lookup returns CDR1 MGHDK and CDR2 SYGVNS. This CDR3 region has 11 residues. Trimming removed 3 bases from V and 3 bases from J, with 3 bases in between.

This clone showed up just once. The chain combines TRBV11-3 with TRBJ2-3, with D possibly being TRBD1 (5 bases). The CDR3 is made up of 16 amino acids. The germline V gene encodes CDR1 SGHNT and CDR2 YENEEA. With 2 bases removed from V and 3 bases from J, the gap between germline ends came to 15 bases. The CDR3 region is CASSLSPGIVTDTQYF. CDR3 coding DNA: TGTGCCAGCAGCTTAAGTCCAGGGATCGTTACAGATACGCAGTATTTT.